These 27 T cell receptor beta chains originate from one sample sequenced in a study of T cells in Graves' hyperthyroidism and ophthalmopathy (dated by TCRdb to about 2019). The library relied on multiplex PCR. Data came from an Illumina HiSeq 2000. The TCR beta CDR3 regions were amplified from RNA transcripts. For the first round of RT-PCR on the TCR CDR3, the HTBI primer set was used together with the Qiagen OneStep RT-PCR kit. The public reads were run again by TCRdb, first through fastp at Q25 and then through MiXCR, and only productive beta chains were kept. Each record represents a unique CDR3 protein, reported with the most common genes and DNA among its rows. For this sample there are fewer than 700,000 distinct CDR3 sequences; around 16% appear just once. 3.8% of the sample belongs to the ten largest clones. Sequenced material: blood. The receptors come from a woman younger than 45 with Graves' hyperthyroidism.

This clonotype showed up just once. One base away lies a much larger clone, so this may be a sequencing read error. The chain has TRBV6-1 and TRBJ1-4; D is undetermined. The germline V and J ends were trimmed by 4 bases and 5 bases, with 5 bases remaining between them. Germline values: CDR1 MNHNS, CDR2 SASEGT. This CDR3 has 12 amino acids. The CDR3, as DNA: TGTGCCAGCAGTGGAGACAATGAAAAACTGTTTTTT. Its translation is CASSGDNEKLFF.

The gene calls are TRBV6-2 or TRBV6-3 and TRBJ1-2; D remains unclear. The germline CDR1 and CDR2 sequences are MNHEY and SVGEGT. Trimming removed 3 bases at V and 8 bases at J, with 16 bases between. This CDR3 is 14 amino acids long. The CDR3 loop is CASSYLPTMGGYTF. The CDR3 DNA reads as TGTGCCAGCAGTTATCTCCCCACCATGGGCGGCTACACCTTC.

V gene TRBV5-1 combines with J gene TRBJ2-1; D might be TRBD1 (5 bases). This CDR3 has 14 residues. Germline V gene data show CDR1 as SGHRS and CDR2 as YFSETQ. V was cut by 0 bases and J by 5 bases, with 9 bases left in between. The CDR3 protein is CASSLEGVNNEQFF. CDR3 DNA: TGCGCCAGCAGCTTGGAAGGGGTGAACAATGAGCAGTTCTTC.

This chain links TRBV18 with TRBJ1-5, with 10 bases that match TRBD1. CDR1 is KGHSH, CDR2 LQKENI, per germline. The CDR3 runs to 14 residues. The junction had 3 bases not matched to a gene; V was cut back by 3 bases and J by 7 bases. DNA for the CDR3: TGTGCCAGCTCACCGGACAGGGGGAAACAGCCCCAGCATTTT. It is translated as CASSPDRGKQPQHF. The complete variable domain, with remaining parts taken from reference TRBV18 and TRBJ1-5, reads NAGVMQNPRHLVRRRGQEARLRCSPMKGHSHVYWYRQLPEEGLKFMVYLQKENIIDESGMPKERFSAEFPKEGPSILRIQQVVRGDSAAYFCASSPDRGKQPQHFGDGTRLSIL.

The table lists this clonotype with a few counts. The final CDR3 position lacks the conserved phenylalanine or tryptophan, pointing to a likely read error. V gene TRBV5-1 combines with J gene TRBJ2-5; D not resolved. This CDR3 has 14 residues. Trimming left V 0 bases short and J 4 bases short, with 10 bases between. Looked up from germline, CDR1 is SGHRS and CDR2 is YFSETQ. This chain's CDR3 is CASSLDYSGETQYL. The CDR3 DNA sequence: TGCGCCAGCAGCTTGGACTATTCCGGAGAGACCCAGTACCTC.

This clonotype was counted many times. The chain uses TRBV15 and TRBJ1-1; no reliable D call. Trimming removed 0 bases at V and 4 bases at J, with 9 bases between. The CDR3 covers 14 residues. Germline V gives CDR1 LNHNV, CDR2 YYDKDF (reference sequence). CDR3 DNA sequence: TGTGCCACCAGCAGAGAATTGGTAGCCACTGAAGCTTTCTTT. Encoded protein: CATSRELVATEAFF.

V is TRBV11-1 and J is TRBJ1-1; the D is unclear. V gave up 1 base and J gave up 6 bases, with 12 bases separating them. Germline-derived CDR1 and CDR2 are SGHAT and FQDESV (reference sequence). CDR3 length: 14 amino acids. CDR3 nucleotide sequence: TGTGCCAGCAGCTTAGGCTGGCAGTCCGCTGAAGCTTTCTTT. Amino acid sequence: CASSLGWQSAEAFF.

This clonotype appeared many times. The rearrangement uses TRBV30 and TRBJ2-1; possible D gene TRBD2, 6 bases. CDR1 is GTSNPN, CDR2 SVGIG, per germline (reference sequence). This CDR3 has 12 amino acids. Trimming shortened V by 2 bases and J by 7 bases, and 9 bases separated the two germline ends. This CDR3 is CAWSSGGNEQFF. The CDR3 DNA follows: TGTGCCTGGAGTAGTGGGGGGAATGAGCAGTTCTTC.

This clonotype came up many times. This chain uses TRBV27 with TRBJ2-3, with D perhaps being TRBD1 or TRBD2 (5 bases each). The V end lost 2 bases, the J end lost 5 bases, and 17 bases lay between the germline ends. Germline V gene sequence: CDR1 MNHEY, CDR2 SMNVEV (reference sequence). The CDR3 is 16 amino acids. The CDR3 reads CASSLAPGRRGDTQYF. The CDR3 DNA is TGTGCCAGCAGTTTAGCTCCAGGGAGAAGAGGAGATACGCAGTATTTT.

This clonotype was seen many times. This chain connects TRBV27 to TRBJ1-2, with D perhaps TRBD1 (5 bases). CDR3 length equals 15 residues. CDR1 is MNHEY, CDR2 SMNVEV, per germline (reference sequence). Trimming pared 0 bases from V and 2 bases from J, leaving 10 bases between. The CDR3 nucleotides read TGTGCCAGCAGTTTATCCCTAGCAGGGAACTATGGCTACACCTTC. This codes for CASSLSLAGNYGYTF.

This clonotype was detected many times. CDR3 sequence (DNA): TGTGCCAGCAGCTTAGCGGCAGGAACCTCCTACGAGCAGTACTTC. Residues: CASSLAAGTSYEQYF. The rearrangement links TRBV7-2 to TRBJ2-7; no definite D call. Per germline, CDR1 SGHTA and CDR2 FQGNSA. Trimming removed 0 bases at V and 0 bases at J, with 9 bases between. The CDR3 contains 15 residues.

This clonotype was detected ten times or more. The V gene is TRBV7-2, the J gene TRBJ2-7; 7 bases are shared with TRBD2. V was clipped by 3 bases and J by 6 bases; unmatched bases: 8. Germline V gene sequence: CDR1 SGHTA, CDR2 FQGNSA. This CDR3 region has 14 residues. Here the CDR3 DNA reads TGTGCCAGCAGCTTCCAAGCGGGATCCGGCGAGCAGTACTTC. Translated: CASSFQAGSGEQYF.

This clonotype was counted ten times or more. The chain couples TRBV29-1 to TRBJ2-1; D gene unclear. CDR3 length: 11 residues. Germline assignment: CDR1 SQVTM and CDR2 ANQGSEA. Trimming took off 7 bases at V and 5 bases at J, with 9 bases between the two ends. CDR3 amino acids: CSAYLNNEQFF. CDR3 coding DNA: TGCAGCGCGTACTTAAACAATGAGCAGTTCTTC.

In DNA form, the CDR3 reads TGTGCCAGCAGCTTCCTAGCGGGAGGGATACAAGAGACCCAGTACTTC. Encoded protein: CASSFLAGGIQETQYF. This chain uses TRBV7-2 with TRBJ2-5, with 12 bases lining up with TRBD2. The germline V gene encodes CDR1 SGHTA and CDR2 FQGNSA. J lost 2 bases, V lost 3 bases, and 4 bases had no gene match. CDR3 size: 16 residues. The variable domain in full, with the rest retrieved from reference TRBV7-2 and TRBJ2-5, is GAGVSQSPSNKVTEKGKDVELRCDPISGHTALYWYRQSLGQGLEFLIYFQGNSAPDKSGLPSDRFSAERTGGSVSTLTIQRTQQEDSAVYLCASSFLAGGIQETQYFGPGTRLLVL.

This clonotype came up many times. This sequence joins TRBV27 and TRBJ2-1, with TRBD1 matching 10 bases. This CDR3 contains 15 residues. Looked up from germline, CDR1 is MNHEY and CDR2 is SMNVEV (reference sequence). V dropped 5 bases and J dropped 2; count of bases not matched to a gene: 3. The CDR3 region is CASSDRGRTYNEQFF. CDR3 coding DNA: TGTGCCAGCAGTGACAGGGGGCGCACCTACAATGAGCAGTTCTTC.

This clonotype was seen only a few times. The chain joins TRBV4-2 to TRBJ2-7; perhaps D is TRBD1 or TRBD2 (5 bases each). This CDR3 has 13 amino acids. Per germline, CDR1 LGHNA and CDR2 YNFKEQ. Trimming pared 1 base from V and 6 bases from J, leaving 10 bases between. CDR3 loop: CASSQGPGSEQYF. CDR3 nucleotide sequence: TGTGCCAGCAGCCAAGGTCCAGGGAGCGAGCAGTACTTC.

This clonotype was seen at least ten times. The rearrangement uses TRBV28 and TRBJ2-7, with D perhaps TRBD2 (6 bases). This CDR3 has 15 residues. Germline assignment: CDR1 MDHEN and CDR2 SYDVKM. Trimming pared 6 bases from V and 2 bases from J, leaving 17 bases between. CDR3 bases: TGTGCCAGCAGCCACCCCCGGGACTTTCCCTACGAGCAGTACTTC. Protein: CASSHPRDFPYEQYF.

This clonotype was picked up many times. V and J are TRBV11-3 and TRBJ2-5; D is undetermined. CDR3 length: 12 residues. Trimming removed 1 base from V and 12 bases from J, with 12 bases in between. Germline values: CDR1 SGHNT, CDR2 YENEEA. CDR3 region: CASSLGLEPEYF. CDR3 nucleotide sequence: TGTGCCAGCAGCTTAGGGCTGGAGCCCGAGTACTTC.

This clonotype was counted only a few times. The chain carries TRBV6-1 and TRBJ1-1; D uncertain. V gave up 6 bases and J gave up 3 bases, with 11 bases separating them. This CDR3 has 13 amino acids. Germline V gives CDR1 MNHNS, CDR2 SASEGT. CDR3 region: CASRNHRDTEAFF. The CDR3 nucleotides read TGTGCCAGCAGAAACCACCGGGACACTGAAGCTTTCTTT.

CDR3: CASSPQADYNEQFF. The CDR3 nucleotides read TGTGCCAGCTCACCACAAGCGGATTACAATGAGCAGTTCTTC. The rearrangement links TRBV18 to TRBJ2-1, with TRBD2 as a possible D gene (5 bases). Trimming left V 1 base short and J 4 bases short, with 8 bases between. The germline CDR1 and CDR2 sequences are KGHSH and LQKENI. The CDR3 runs to 14 residues.

Only a few counts were recorded for this clonotype. A much larger clone lies one base from this, so it may be a read error. The chain is built from TRBV28 and TRBJ2-3; 8 bases are shared with TRBD2. With 6 bases clipped from V and 2 bases from J, the junction kept 7 bases outside the gene matches. The CDR3 sequence is 15 residues long. Looked up from germline, CDR1 is MDHEN and CDR2 is SYDVKM. The CDR3 reads CASSPERENTDTQYF. For the CDR3, the DNA is TGTGCCAGCAGCCCCGAGCGGGAGAACACAGATACGCAGTATTTT. The full variable domain, completed using reference TRBV28 and TRBJ2-3, is DVKVTQSSRYLVKRTGEKVFLECVQDMDHENMFWYRQDPGLGLRLIYFSYDVKMKEKGDIPEGYSVSREKKERFSLILESASTNQTSMYLCASSPERENTDTQYFGPGTRLTVL.

At least ten counts were recorded for this clonotype. The rearrangement uses TRBV2 and TRBJ1-2; 10 nucleotides match TRBD1. The CDR3 is 13 residues long. Germline V gene sequence: CDR1 SNHLY, CDR2 FYNNEI. Trimming at V came to 9 bases and at J to 6 bases, leaving 7 bases not matched to a gene. The chain's CDR3 is CARDRDRGDGYTF. CDR3 bases: TGTGCCAGAGACCGGGACAGGGGTGATGGCTACACCTTC.

This clonotype has more than one count but fewer than ten. The V and J genes are TRBV20-1 and TRBJ2-5; D unresolved. The CDR3 is 10 amino acids. Germline V gene lookup returns CDR1 DFQATT and CDR2 SNEGSKA (reference sequence). V lost 3 bases, J lost 6 bases, and 5 bases lay in between. CDR3 loop: CSASFKTQYF. The CDR3 DNA follows: TGCAGTGCTAGTTTCAAGACCCAGTACTTC.

The table lists this clonotype with a few counts. The gene calls are TRBV9 and TRBJ2-1; D may be TRBD2 (5 bases). In germline, CDR1 is SGDLS, CDR2 YYNGEE. Trimming took 0 bases from V and 6 from J, leaving 10 bases between them. The CDR3 is 14 residues long. CDR3 coding DNA: TGTGCCAGCAGCGTAGATGGGAGTATCAATGAGCAGTTCTTC. It yields the protein CASSVDGSINEQFF.

There are many counts of this clonotype. The gene calls are TRBV12-3 or TRBV12-4 and TRBJ1-5; TRBD1 might be the D (5 bases). V was trimmed by 2 bases and J by 6 bases, leaving 11 bases between them. The CDR3 length is 14 residues. The CDR3 DNA reads TGTGCCAGCAGTTTATGGCAGGGCCCTCAGCCCCAGCATTTT. Its translation is CASSLWQGPQPQHF.

Only a few counts were recorded for this clonotype. The rearrangement uses TRBV12-3 or TRBV12-4 and TRBJ2-7, with 13 bases lining up with TRBD2. The CDR3 runs 15 residues. The V segment lost 1 base and the J segment 7 bases; nucleotides outside the gene matches: 4. CDR3 protein: CASSLGGLAGWEQYF. In DNA, the CDR3 is TGTGCCAGCAGTTTAGGGGGACTAGCGGGATGGGAGCAGTACTTC.

This clonotype was counted many times. The rearrangement joins TRBV24-1 to TRBJ2-1; 10 nucleotides align to TRBD1. Germline CDR1 is KGHDR and CDR2 is SFDVKD. J lost 4 bases, V lost 3 bases, and 8 bases had no gene match. This CDR3 is 17 amino acids long. CDR3 nucleotides: TGTGCCACCAGTGATCTAAGACCGGACAGGGGGTACAATGAGCAGTTCTTC. Protein product: CATSDLRPDRGYNEQFF.